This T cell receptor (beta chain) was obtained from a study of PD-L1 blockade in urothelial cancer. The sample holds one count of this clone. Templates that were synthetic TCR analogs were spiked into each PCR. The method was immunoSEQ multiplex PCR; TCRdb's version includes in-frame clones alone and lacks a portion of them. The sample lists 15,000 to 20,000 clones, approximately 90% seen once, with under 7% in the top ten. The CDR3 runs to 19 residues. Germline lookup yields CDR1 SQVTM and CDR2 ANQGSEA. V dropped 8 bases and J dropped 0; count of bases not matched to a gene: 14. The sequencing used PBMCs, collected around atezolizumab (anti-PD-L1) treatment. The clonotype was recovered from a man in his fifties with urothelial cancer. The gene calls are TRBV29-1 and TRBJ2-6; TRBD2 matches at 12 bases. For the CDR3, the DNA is TGCAGCCCTCGGACAGGGATGACTAGCGGGGGCTCTGGGGCCAACGTCCTGACTTTC. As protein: CSPRTGMTSGGSGANVLTF.